The table lists the clone carrying this TCR beta chain with a count of one. Its target is unknown. CD4+ T cells from unexposed donors were obtained before the COVID-19 pandemic (2011-2018). The cells were cultured for 9 to 11 days before CD4+ T cells were isolated. Measured with immunoSEQ multiplex PCR; TCRdb has only the in-frame clones, and not every one. The profile shows about 26,000 clones, more than 60% of them singletons. The entry originates in a study of CD4 T cells in relation to SARS-CoV-2 and coronaviruses. This CDR3 is built from 14 residues. Germline values: CDR1 SGHNT, CDR2 YYREEE (reference sequence). V was cut by 4 bases and J by 6 bases, with 15 bases left in between.

The sample comprised CD4+ T cells from PBMCs, cultured in vitro. The source is a human donor in good health. The chain uses TRBV5-4 and TRBJ2-3; the D gene is possibly TRBD1 (5 bases). The CDR3 nucleotides read TGTGCCAGCAGCCAGGACAACGGTCGGGATACGCAGTATTTT. It specifies CASSQDNGRDTQYF.